The rows below give T cell receptor beta chains drawn from one sample of a study of T cells expressing NK-cell markers. TCRdb derives one entry per CDR3 protein from the 5' RACE reads, leaving out DNA. The sample holds 550,000 to 600,000 distinct CDR3 sequences. What was sequenced was blood T cells: a sorted CD56 or NKG2C T cell subset, CD4+ or CD8+ T cells, or bulk PBMC T cells (not recorded which). These receptor sequences come from a man between 18 and 29 years old in good health. The CDR3 runs from the conserved cysteine through the conserved F or W. The order of the fields is J gene, V gene, CDR3 protein.

>TRBJ1-1|TRBV12-3/TRBV12-4
CASSLFGGTNTEAFF
>TRBJ1-4|TRBV4-3
CASSQSTGIGVTNEKLFF
>TRBJ2-6|TRBV19
CASSIDRGGSGANVLTF
>TRBJ2-5|TRBV5-1
CASSSLVTDFQETQYF
>TRBJ1-1|TRBV2
CASSDLTGGTAFF
>TRBJ2-7|TRBV5-1
CASSLALDEQYF
>TRBJ1-2|TRBV6-1
CASEDFFYGYTF
>TRBJ2-1|TRBV25-1
CASSIRTSGRIEDEQFF
>TRBJ2-1|TRBV6-5
CASSYNGGGNEQFF
>TRBJ2-7|TRBV29-1
CSVGQGKSYEQYF
>TRBJ2-1|TRBV11-3
CASSLGSSKSYNEQFF
>TRBJ2-1|TRBV19
CASSMDGGFYNEQFF
>TRBJ2-7|TRBV19
CASRLAQGAPGTSGYYEQYF
>TRBJ2-1|TRBV20-1
CSARAGKAYNEQFF
>TRBJ2-7|TRBV29-1
CRVDGLAGFSYEQYF
>TRBJ2-5|TRBV5-1
CASSAGQGNRETQYF
>TRBJ1-1|TRBV6-1
CASRDGTGMNPPNTEAFF
>TRBJ2-7|TRBV6-1
CASSEAGRTDEQYF
>TRBJ2-2|TRBV29-1
CSATGTAYNLNTGELFF
>TRBJ2-1|TRBV4-2
CASSQVSLAVNNEQFF
>TRBJ1-4|TRBV6-2/TRBV6-3
CASSYSTVNEKLFF
>TRBJ2-3|TRBV7-6
CASSLGVAGATDTQYF
>TRBJ2-3|TRBV20-1
CSASRRGTRTDTQYF
>TRBJ2-1|TRBV5-1
CASSLARVGAPEQFF
>TRBJ2-3|TRBV12-3/TRBV12-4
CASSPMLSGTDTQYF
>TRBJ2-7|TRBV12-3/TRBV12-4
CASSSGTPGLGEQYF
>TRBJ2-7|TRBV4-3
CASSQGSGSFYEQYF
>TRBJ2-7|TRBV7-3
CASSARQGPIYEQYF
>TRBJ2-2|TRBV4-1
CASTPSAGDSGELFF
>TRBJ1-2|TRBV28
CASSFAPAREGYTF
>TRBJ1-3|TRBV28
CASSFGVRAGNTIYF
>TRBJ1-2|TRBV4-3
CASSQEFAAASGYGYTF
>TRBJ2-1|TRBV10-3
CATLLSGGEQFF
>TRBJ2-2|TRBV2
CASSEFVGALNTGELFF
>TRBJ2-5|TRBV20-1
CSATPRNRETQYF
>TRBJ1-6|TRBV4-2
CASSQDAGDGNSPLHF
>TRBJ1-1|TRBV5-1
CASGTGGGSRDMNTEAFF
>TRBJ2-7|TRBV24-1
CATSGTLGEQYF
>TRBJ2-5|TRBV20-1
CSAREPLASSWKETQYF
>TRBJ2-1|TRBV6-1
CASSPRMGQGASNEQFF
>TRBJ2-1|TRBV10-3
CAISVLAGEQFF
>TRBJ2-1|TRBV3-1
CASSPNQREPRYNEQFF
>TRBJ1-2|TRBV3-1
CASSHPGTDSYGYTF
>TRBJ2-2|TRBV4-2
CASSPGPRGTLNTGELFF
>TRBJ1-5|TRBV20-1
CSAPYGRNEGPQHF
>TRBJ1-2|TRBV29-1
CSVRSLLLGGYTF
>TRBJ2-1|TRBV9
CASSVATGGVYNEQFF
>TRBJ2-3|TRBV5-5
CASSLGGMGMDTQYF
>TRBJ1-1|TRBV20-1
CSAPTGGGTEAFF
>TRBJ2-1|TRBV20-1
CSARARKFSGEQFF
>TRBJ1-5|TRBV15
CATRIMGGSQPQHF
>TRBJ2-2|TRBV15
CATYGRDKLFF
>TRBJ2-2|TRBV24-1
CATSDKRTGRTGELFF
>TRBJ2-1|TRBV7-9
CASSGLADNNEQFF
>TRBJ2-3|TRBV2
CASSAGPGTSGSDTQYF
>TRBJ1-6|TRBV6-2/TRBV6-3
CASSWPLRDRSSPLHF
>TRBJ2-1|TRBV5-1
CASSSGTSGGINEQFF